The clone carrying this T cell receptor beta chain was recorded a few times. Its matching antigen is unknown. V was shortened by 2 bases and J by 1 base, with 27 bases between the two germline ends. Germline V lookup: CDR1 LGHDT, CDR2 YNNKEL (reference sequence). The CDR3 is 21 amino acids. The source of the sample is a study of response to subunit inactivated influenza vaccine. Points from the study as a whole: The authors suggested that few new T cells are recruited per seasonal influenza vaccination.

One entry per CDR3 protein, called by TCRdb with MiXCR from the RT-PCR reads. The table records hundreds of thousands of distinct CDR3 sequences, 11% to 15% of them present only once. The sequence came from a man over 45 who received an inactivated influenza vaccine. The chain uses TRBV3-1 and TRBJ2-1; D might be TRBD2 (6 bases). The material was PBMCs from blood, obtained 14 to 15 days before vaccination. This chain's CDR3 is CASSQSGPGRLRDQSYNEQFF. For the CDR3, the DNA is TGTGCCAGCAGCCAATCGGGGCCTGGTCGGCTGCGGGACCAATCCTACAATGAGCAGTTCTTC.